The text below deals with one T cell receptor (beta chain). The data were taken from a study of shared clonotypes between healthy human individuals. CDR3 length: 14 amino acids. Germline CDR1 and CDR2: SGHRS and YFSETQ. V was pared by 4 bases and J by 2 bases, with 9 bases between. Sequencing used immunoSEQ multiplex PCR; TCRdb keeps in-frame clones, though not all of them. Of 550,000 to 600,000 clones listed, around 81% were seen once; the top ten hold around 12%. The sequenced sample consisted of PBMCs. The V call is TRBV5-1, the J call TRBJ1-4; D gene unclear. This sequence was found in a woman aged 40-49 years in good health. Some clones in this sample may be carry-over from other donors' samples. CDR3 amino acids: CASSKSGTNEKLFF. The CDR3 DNA reads as TGCGCCAGCAGCAAATCCGGCACTAATGAAAAACTGTTTTTT.